Listed below are T cell receptor beta chains from one sample, sequenced in a study of blood T cell repertoires in COVID-19. Some clones are missing from TCRdb's copy, which holds only in-frame ones; the method was immunoSEQ multiplex PCR. The sample consists of 200,000 to 300,000 clones, nearly 85% of them appearing once. The sequenced sample consisted of peripheral blood. Receptors were obtained from a human donor in a cohort sampled during active COVID-19. CDR3s leave out the opening cysteine and the closing phenylalanine or tryptophan. Fields, in order: J gene, clone size, V gene, CDR3 protein. For some rows the clone size is stated as once, few or many, or as a class when expanded; others skip it.

TRBJ2-3,.,TRBV6-5,ASSYGGGGRRDTQY
TRBJ2-1,.,TRBV24-1,ATSDTPGPYNEQF
TRBJ2-7,.,TRBV7-2,ASSSRGTGGVFEQY
TRBJ2-7,.,TRBV7-2,ASSGGDPYEQY
TRBJ2-7,.,TRBV28,ASVQQFPYEQY
TRBJ2-1,.,TRBV6-2/TRBV6-3,ASSYSKGGGNYNEQF
TRBJ2-7,.,TRBV12-5,ASGLSRTSGTTLGFYEQY
TRBJ2-5,.,TRBV9,ASSPPTGIQGEETQY
TRBJ2-7,few,TRBV10-2,ASSESGTSGRYEQY
TRBJ2-7,.,TRBV21-1,ASSKHPGGEAYEQY
TRBJ1-1,.,TRBV5-1,ASSLEGLARGTEAF
TRBJ1-4,.,TRBV4-2,ASSLNGGTNEKLF
TRBJ1-2,.,TRBV19,ASSLQVKVIYGYT
TRBJ2-7,.,TRBV7-9,ASSLDSGGSNEQY
TRBJ2-2,.,TRBV10-2,ASSERQGWSGELF
TRBJ2-2,.,TRBV6-2/TRBV6-3,ASSRGGELF
TRBJ2-1,.,TRBV18,ASSQGTEVEQF
TRBJ2-1,.,TRBV2,ASSPTRNEQF
TRBJ1-1,.,TRBV2,ASSLLGQAGAIEAF
TRBJ1-2,.,TRBV12-3/TRBV12-4,ASRSTGNYGYT
TRBJ1-1,.,TRBV5-1,ASSLRGTNTEAF
TRBJ1-4,.,TRBV28,AAGPITGKKI
TRBJ2-7,.,TRBV30,AWPGGVAGLYEQY
TRBJ2-1,.,TRBV6-5,ASSLVTSSQGNEQF
TRBJ1-2,once,TRBV5-1,ASSYDRGNYGYT
TRBJ1-2,few,TRBV2,ASRETGGTSYGYT
TRBJ2-7,.,TRBV6-5,ASSYGDRVYEQY
TRBJ1-1,.,TRBV5-5,ASSLEVATEAF
TRBJ2-1,.,TRBV14,ASSQTARPETYNEQF
TRBJ2-7,.,TRBV6-6,ASTPTPGQGSEQY
TRBJ1-2,.,TRBV19,ASSPLGGRGNYGYT
TRBJ1-6,many,TRBV5-6,ASSPTGGYSPLH
TRBJ2-3,.,TRBV7-8,ASSHYTDTQY
TRBJ1-1,.,TRBV12-3/TRBV12-4,ASRAGGREAF
TRBJ2-7,.,TRBV10-3,AISDRGGASYEQY
TRBJ2-2,.,TRBV11-1,ASSPVVNTGELF
TRBJ2-2,.,TRBV18,ASSPRGNTGELF
TRBJ1-2,.,TRBV10-3,ATLQGVQYYGYT
TRBJ1-4,.,TRBV5-5,ASSPGTGVGEKLF
TRBJ1-2,.,TRBV5-1,ASSLGSTGGNYGYT
TRBJ2-7,.,TRBV6-1,ASSEWGWTGGASYEQY
TRBJ2-7,.,TRBV6-2/TRBV6-3,ASSPGTGATYEQY
TRBJ2-5,.,TRBV5-1,ASSPWDSNQETQY
TRBJ2-5,.,TRBV19,ASGTGLQETQY
TRBJ1-2,.,TRBV3-1/TRBV3-2,ASSQASGAPGGYT
TRBJ1-3,.,TRBV7-9,ASSLDRGRGNTIY
TRBJ2-7,.,TRBV5-1,ASSKTGGVEQY
TRBJ2-6,.,TRBV25-1,ASSGDRGYSGANVLT
TRBJ1-4,.,TRBV18,ASSPSGAVEKLF
TRBJ2-1,.,TRBV29-1,SGTGTSRPNEQF
TRBJ2-1,.,TRBV4-1,ASSTEPPISSYNEQF
TRBJ2-3,.,TRBV4-3,ASSQDESGGTQY
TRBJ2-5,.,TRBV18,ASSPTRTSQETQY
TRBJ2-5,.,TRBV7-9,ASSSGQYEETQY
TRBJ1-6,once,TRBV6-5,ASSYTRTGFNSPLH